The clone carrying this T cell receptor (beta chain) was counted a few times. Its antigen remains unknown. V lost 5 bases to trimming and J lost 11 bases, with 16 bases between them. Germline V gives CDR1 SGHRS, CDR2 YFSETQ. The CDR3 is 13 residues long. This record comes from a study of cytomegalovirus exposure and HLA in healthy donors. Amplification used 60 Vbeta primers and 13 Jbeta primers. Clones were sequenced by immunoSEQ multiplex PCR, and TCRdb holds only the in-frame ones, with some missing. Found here are 90,000 to 110,000 clones, around 85% of them singletons; the top ten hold 6.9%. Study findings and constraints: Among TCR sequences, most were rare, though some public TCRs appeared in many donors.

This TCR derives from a man aged 25-45 years in good health and CMV-seropositive. Sequencing was carried out using PBMCs. This chain links TRBV5-1 with TRBJ1-4; D unclear. The CDR3 reads CASSEQVSGKLFF. The CDR3 nucleotides are TGCGCCAGCAGTGAACAAGTATCGGGTAAACTGTTTTTT.